The rows below give T cell receptor beta chains drawn from one sample of a study of blood T cell repertoires in COVID-19. Using immunoSEQ multiplex PCR, the repertoire was profiled, and TCRdb retains in-frame clones only, with some absent. The sample consists of around 71,000 clones, about 80% of them appearing once. Sequencing was performed on peripheral blood. These receptors all stem from a man between 65 and 80 years old with acute or convalescent COVID-19. Both conserved end residues are part of each CDR3. D genes are given only for firm matches. Expanded clones are given a class, and other clones once, few, many or no size at all.

once,TRBD1,TRBJ1-2,TRBV5-6,CASSPQTGTSDYGYTF,TGTGCCAGCAGCCCTCAGACAGGGACTAGTGACTATGGCTACACCTTC
.,.,TRBJ1-3,TRBV5-6,CASSLRQGNSGNTIYF,TGTGCCAGCAGCTTGCGGCAGGGCAACTCTGGAAACACCATATATTTT
.,TRBD1,TRBJ1-5,TRBV30,CAWSVRPGTGGYPSNQPQHF,TGTGCCTGGAGTGTACGTCCCGGGACAGGGGGTTATCCTAGCAATCAGCCCCAGCATTTT
.,.,TRBJ1-2,TRBV29-1,CSVEDVQGQDYGYTF,TGCAGCGTTGAAGATGTGCAGGGGCAGGACTATGGCTACACCTTC
.,.,TRBJ2-1,TRBV27,CASSYGGWGDEQFF,TGTGCCAGCAGTTACGGAGGGTGGGGAGATGAGCAGTTCTTC
.,.,TRBJ1-5,TRBV9,CASSGDLGNQPQHF,TGTGCCAGCAGCGGGGACTTGGGGAATCAGCCCCAGCATTTT
few,TRBD1,TRBJ2-7,TRBV15,CATSETGGWGEQYF,TGTGCCACCTCCGAGACAGGGGGATGGGGGGAGCAGTACTTC
.,TRBD1,TRBJ2-5,TRBV3-1/TRBV3-2,CASSQDRATGEETQYF,TGTGCCAGCAGCCAAGATCGGGCCACAGGGGAAGAGACCCAGTACTTC
few,TRBD1,TRBJ1-2,TRBV5-1,CASSLDGTEYGYTF,TGCGCCAGCAGCTTGGATGGGACAGAGTATGGCTACACCTTC
.,.,TRBJ1-2,TRBV5-1,CASSLGPRAGNYGYTF,TGCGCCAGCAGCTTGGGCCCCCGGGCAGGGAACTATGGCTACACCTTC